The 25 T cell receptor beta chains below all came from one sample that was sequenced in a study of blood T cell repertoires in COVID-19. Produced via immunoSEQ multiplex PCR; TCRdb's table is partial and in-frame only. Of over 250,000 clones in the sample, under 90% were seen once. Material for sequencing was peripheral blood. These receptors were obtained from a man in his fifties with acute or convalescent COVID-19.

This clone was picked up a small number of times. This chain links TRBV19 with TRBJ2-2, with TRBD2 matching 10 bases. The CDR3 has 18 residues. V gave up 1 base and J gave up 0 bases; unmatched junction bases: 5. Germline V gene sequence: CDR1 LNHDA, CDR2 SQIVND (reference sequence). The CDR3 sequence: CASSIVTSGWTNTGELFF. Here the CDR3 DNA reads TGTGCCAGTAGTATAGTGACTAGCGGGTGGACGAACACCGGGGAGCTGTTTTTT.

The J gene is TRBJ2-5, the V gene TRBV15; possible D gene TRBD2, 9 bases. The CDR3 consists of 16 residues. V dropped 0 bases and J dropped 7 bases, with 18 bases sitting between them. The germline CDR1 and CDR2 sequences are LNHNV and YYDKDF (reference sequence). CDR3 region: CATSREPAGGTGTQYF. Here the CDR3 DNA reads TGTGCCACCAGCAGAGAGCCGGCGGGGGGGACAGGGACCCAGTACTTC.

This chain connects TRBV18 to TRBJ1-1; TRBD1 matches at 7 bases. This CDR3 comprises 16 residues. Germline loops: CDR1 KGHSH, CDR2 LQKENI. V shed 3 bases, J shed 0 bases, and the junction held 7 bases outside the gene matches. The CDR3 reads CASSPPGQHMNTEAFF. The CDR3 nucleotides read TGTGCCAGCTCACCGCCGGGACAGCACATGAACACTGAAGCTTTCTTT.

V usage is TRBV11-1 and J usage is TRBJ1-2; possibly TRBD1 for D (6 bases). Germline values: CDR1 SGHAT, CDR2 FQDESV (reference sequence). V was cut by 4 bases and J by 2 bases, with 11 bases left in between. The CDR3 contains 14 residues. The CDR3 nucleotides read TGTGCCAGCAGCTCCGGAACAGGGAACTATGGCTACACCTTC. As protein: CASSSGTGNYGYTF.

The rearrangement joins TRBV3-1 (or the pseudogene TRBV3-2) to TRBJ1-1; TRBD1 matches at 7 bases. V lost 4 bases to trimming and J lost 2 bases; unmatched junction nucleotides: 4. Germline loops: CDR1 LGHDT, CDR2 YNNKEL (reference sequence). The CDR3 has 14 amino acids. CDR3 sequence (DNA): TGTGCCAGCAGCCCGCGGGACAGAAACACTGAAGCTTTCTTT. Its protein product is CASSPRDRNTEAFF.

This clone showed up just a few times. The V call is TRBV18, the J call TRBJ1-5, with D perhaps matching TRBD1 (6 bases). The CDR3 extends over 16 amino acids. The V gene's germline CDR1 is KGHSH and CDR2 LQKENI. V dropped 2 bases and J dropped 6 bases, with 17 bases sitting between them. The CDR3 region has the DNA TGTGCCAGCTCACCAGGGGCAGCCCAAGGGGGTCAGCCCCAGCATTTT. It translates to CASSPGAAQGGQPQHF.

CDR3 DNA sequence: TGTGCCAGCAGCCGATGGGACAGGGGCACCTACGAGCAGTACTTC. This translates into CASSRWDRGTYEQYF. V and J are TRBV3-1 (or the pseudogene TRBV3-2) and TRBJ2-7, with 10 bases lining up with TRBD1. Germline V gene data show CDR1 as LGHDT and CDR2 as YNNKEL (reference sequence). The CDR3 has 15 amino acids. J lost 2 bases, V lost 4 bases, and 5 bases had no gene match.

About this clone: Other DNA sequences in the same sample also yield this CDR3. The chain links TRBV30 to TRBJ1-6; D possibly corresponds to TRBD1 (5 bases). Germline assignment: CDR1 GTSNPN and CDR2 SVGIG (reference sequence). Trimming pared 2 bases from V and 10 bases from J, leaving 15 bases between. The CDR3 extends over 14 amino acids. Here the CDR3 reads CAWSRGGRGSPLHF. The CDR3 bases are TGTGCCTGGAGTCGAGGAGGCCGGGGGTCACCCCTCCACTTT.

V usage is TRBV11-2 and J usage is TRBJ2-5; maybe TRBD2 (6 bases). V lost 8 bases, J lost 4 bases, and 17 bases lay in between. The CDR3 length is 14 residues. The V gene's germline CDR1 is SGHAT and CDR2 FQNNGV. The DNA for the CDR3 is TGTGCCAGCGCCCCAGGAGGGAGAGGAGAGACCCAGTACTTC. Its translation: CASAPGGRGETQYF.

The chain couples TRBV29-1 to TRBJ1-1; a possible D gene is TRBD1 (6 bases). In germline, CDR1 is SQVTM, CDR2 ANQGSEA. Trimming cost V 4 bases and J 0 bases, with 9 bases left between them. The CDR3 is 13 residues long. CDR3 nucleotide sequence: TGCAGCGTTGGTACAGGGCTGAACACTGAAGCTTTCTTT. Translated, it gives CSVGTGLNTEAFF.

V and J are TRBV4-1 and TRBJ2-5, with TRBD2 matching 10 bases. The CDR3 extends over 18 amino acids. CDR1 is MGHRA and CDR2 is YSYEKL in the germline V gene. Trimming removed 0 bases from V and 3 bases from J; junction bases left unmatched: 10. CDR3 region: CASSQEIWASGGEETQYF. CDR3 nucleotide sequence: TGCGCCAGCAGCCAAGAAATCTGGGCTAGCGGGGGAGAAGAGACCCAGTACTTC.

The chain uses TRBV9 and TRBJ2-7, with 9 bases matching TRBD1. V dropped 5 bases and J dropped 6; count of bases not matched to a gene: 9. CDR3 length: 14 amino acids. The germline V gene encodes CDR1 SGDLS and CDR2 YYNGEE. CDR3 residues: CASSTDRGTAEQYF. CDR3 coding DNA: TGTGCCAGCAGTACGGACAGGGGAACCGCCGAGCAGTACTTC.

The rearrangement links TRBV14 to TRBJ2-3; D unresolved. CDR1 and CDR2 (germline): SGHDN, FVKESK. Trimming stripped 4 bases from V and 4 bases from J, with 9 bases between. This CDR3 region has 13 residues. As DNA, the CDR3 is TGTGCCAGCAGCCTGGAGCCCCCAGATACGCAGTATTTT. Translation: CASSLEPPDTQYF.

This rearrangement joins TRBV29-1 to TRBJ1-5; 9 positions match TRBD1. CDR1 SQVTM and CDR2 ANQGSEA come from the germline V gene. V lost 6 bases to trimming and J lost 3 bases; unmatched junction nucleotides: 6. This CDR3 comprises 14 residues. The CDR3, as DNA: TGCAGCGTGGGACAGGGAACCCACAATCAGCCCCAGCATTTT. It is translated as CSVGQGTHNQPQHF.

This chain joins TRBV29-1 and TRBJ1-2; TRBD1 agrees at 8 bases. The CDR3 covers 16 residues. V lost 0 bases and J lost 4; bases outside the gene matches: 10. The germline V gene encodes CDR1 SQVTM and CDR2 ANQGSEA. CDR3 sequence: CSVEDVWGQEFYGYTF. CDR3 nucleotides: TGCAGCGTTGAAGATGTTTGGGGACAGGAGTTCTATGGCTACACCTTC.

This clone was found many times. The chain couples TRBV19 to TRBJ2-1; 14 bases line up with TRBD2. With 1 base clipped from V and 8 bases from J, the junction kept 1 base outside the gene matches. The CDR3 runs 15 residues. Germline assignment: CDR1 LNHDA and CDR2 SQIVND (reference sequence). The CDR3 sequence is CASSIGLAGGDEQFF. The CDR3 region has the DNA TGTGCCAGTAGTATAGGACTAGCGGGGGGGGATGAGCAGTTCTTC.

The rearrangement joins TRBV13 to TRBJ2-7; the match to TRBD2 covers 8 bases. From germline, CDR1 is PRHDT and CDR2 FYEKMQ (reference sequence). This CDR3 comprises 14 residues. V was pared by 3 bases and J by 3 bases, with 4 bases of the junction left unmatched. CDR3 bases: TGTGCCAGCAGCTTGAGCGGGGGAATCTACGAGCAGTACTTC. Residues: CASSLSGGIYEQYF.

This clone was seen only once. The V and J genes are TRBV7-3 and TRBJ2-7, with 9 positions matching TRBD1. There are 13 residues in the CDR3. The V segment lost 3 bases and the J segment 5 bases; nucleotides outside the gene matches: 2. CDR1 and CDR2 from the germline V gene are SGHTA and FQGTGA. The DNA of the CDR3 is TGTGCCAGCAGCTTCCGGGACAGGGACGAGCAGTACTTC. It specifies CASSFRDRDEQYF.

A remark on this clone: The same CDR3 arises from other DNA sequences in this sample as well. The rearrangement links TRBV6-6 to TRBJ1-1, with unresolved D. The CDR3 is made up of 14 amino acids. Germline V gene data show CDR1 as MNHNY and CDR2 as SVGAGI (reference sequence). Trimming took 0 bases from V and 2 from J, leaving 7 bases between them. DNA of the CDR3: TGTGCCAGCAGTTACTCCGAGGGTAACACTGAAGCTTTCTTT. Amino acid sequence: CASSYSEGNTEAFF.

The J gene is TRBJ1-1, the V gene TRBV10-3; 9 positions match TRBD1. Germline values: CDR1 ENHRY, CDR2 SYGVKD. The trim removed 2 bases at V and 0 bases at J, leaving 10 bases unmatched. The length of the CDR3 is 18 residues. This CDR3 reads CAISEQGQGTGMNTEAFF. The CDR3 DNA sequence: TGTGCCATCAGTGAGCAGGGACAGGGAACGGGTATGAACACTGAAGCTTTCTTT.

The rearrangement links TRBV19 to TRBJ1-2; 9 bases are shared with TRBD1. Germline values: CDR1 LNHDA, CDR2 SQIVND (reference sequence). Trimming took 6 bases from V and 5 from J; bases not matched to a gene: 10. This CDR3 comprises 15 residues. CDR3 protein: CASSPNSGTGYGYTF. The DNA of the CDR3 is TGTGCCAGTAGCCCAAACTCCGGGACAGGGTATGGCTACACCTTC.

The chain uses TRBV12-3 or TRBV12-4 and TRBJ1-2, with 10 nucleotides matching TRBD1. This CDR3 is 13 amino acids long. V was clipped by 6 bases and J by 6 bases; unmatched bases: 4. The CDR3 reads CASSRDRGHGYTF. Written as DNA, the CDR3 is TGTGCCAGCAGCCGGGACAGGGGACATGGCTACACCTTC.

This chain joins TRBV7-6 and TRBJ2-7; D is perhaps TRBD2 (5 bases). Trimming shortened V by 0 bases and J by 2 bases, and 11 bases separated the two germline ends. The CDR3 contains 15 residues. Germline CDR1 SGHVS, CDR2 FNYEAQ. The CDR3 protein is CASSLAARAAYEQYF. CDR3 DNA sequence: TGTGCCAGCAGCTTAGCGGCGAGGGCCGCCTACGAGCAGTACTTC.

The rearrangement joins TRBV3-1 (or the pseudogene TRBV3-2) to TRBJ1-6, with TRBD1 matching over 11 bases. Germline values: CDR1 LGHDT, CDR2 YNNKEL (reference sequence). The CDR3 covers 16 residues. V trimming: 4 bases; J trimming: 10 bases; junction bases outside the gene matches: 9. CDR3 protein: CASSPRDRGEVSPLHF. The DNA for the CDR3 is TGTGCCAGCAGCCCCCGGGACAGGGGGGAAGTATCACCCCTCCACTTT.

The CDR3 loop is CASSEGVAGDSTDTQYF. The CDR3 DNA follows: TGTGCCAGCAGTGAGGGAGTAGCGGGGGATAGCACAGATACGCAGTATTTT. The chain links TRBV2 to TRBJ2-3; TRBD2 aligns across 9 bases. Looked up from germline, CDR1 is SNHLY and CDR2 is FYNNEI. The CDR3 totals 17 residues. With V trimmed by 3 bases and J by 0 bases, 7 bases remained unmatched.